The 19 T cell receptor beta chains given below trace back to one sample, sequenced in a study of CD8+ T cells in alopecia areata listed by TCRdb under 2018. This sample's time point label indicates: about 25 weeks on oral tofacitinib. The treatment or condition label for this specimen denotes: oral pan-JAK inhibitor, 5-10 mg twice daily. Preparation of the library involved the immunoSEQ multiplex PCR assay. For TCR sequencing, RNA was extracted from every sample and reverse transcribed into cDNA to serve as template. The table was pulled from immuneACCESS by TCRdb, which kept in-frame rearrangements only. Such tables lose some clones; where checked, under half of the loss comes from unresolved V genes, and the rest has no known cause. The sample table records roughly 190,000 clones; roughly 60% of these occur just once. Of the sample, 1% falls within the top ten clones. The specimen was CD4+ T cells sorted from blood, collected at week 24, from a patient treated with tofacitinib. These receptors came from a human donor with alopecia areata.

V is TRBV4-3 and J is TRBJ2-1; possible D gene TRBD1, 5 bases. Germline-derived CDR1 and CDR2 are LGHNA and YSLEER. The CDR3 consists of 16 residues. V was clipped by 0 bases and J by 0 bases, with 9 bases between them. CDR3 amino acids: CASSQDGDSSYNEQFF. In DNA form, the CDR3 reads TGCGCCAGCAGCCAAGACGGCGACAGCTCCTACAATGAGCAGTTCTTC.

The V gene is TRBV6-6, the J gene TRBJ2-5; TRBD2 aligns across 11 bases. The CDR3 is made up of 16 amino acids. The V segment lost 6 bases and the J segment 0 bases; nucleotides outside the gene matches: 6. Germline V CDR1 and CDR2: MNHNY, SVGAGI (reference sequence). The CDR3 DNA follows: TGTGCCAGCAGCTCACAACTAGCGGGGGACCAAGAGACCCAGTACTTC. Protein sequence: CASSSQLAGDQETQYF.

The CDR3 loop reads CASSYRDRNQPQHF. The CDR3 DNA reads as TGTGCCAGCAGTTACAGGGATCGGAATCAGCCCCAGCATTTT. The V gene is TRBV6-5, the J gene TRBJ1-5; D remains unclear. V was clipped by 2 bases and J by 4 bases, with 9 bases between them. The CDR3 runs to 14 residues. CDR1 and CDR2 (germline): MNHEY, SVGAGI.

The chain combines TRBV13 with TRBJ2-5; a weak D match, TRBD2 (5 bases). This CDR3 is 12 amino acids long. V gave up 8 bases and J gave up 7 bases, with 14 bases separating them. CDR1 and CDR2 from the germline V gene are PRHDT and FYEKMQ (reference sequence). CDR3 amino acids: CASSALAGTQYF. The CDR3 DNA follows: TGTGCCAGCTCCGCCTTGGCGGGGACCCAGTACTTC.

The CDR3 bases are TGTGCCAGCACATCCACAGGGGGCCCTGGGGAGCTGTTTTTT. Its protein is CASTSTGGPGELFF. The chain is built from TRBV7-2 and TRBJ2-2; 9 bases match TRBD1. The CDR3 loop spans 14 amino acids. V was pared by 7 bases and J by 8 bases, with 8 bases of the junction left unmatched. The V gene's germline CDR1 is SGHTA and CDR2 FQGNSA.

The CDR3 loop is CASSTNNRGRDSPLHF. CDR3 in DNA: TGTGCCAGCAGCACAAATAACAGGGGGCGTGATTCACCCCTCCACTTT. The rearrangement links TRBV5-4 to TRBJ1-6, with TRBD1 matching 9 bases. V shed 4 bases, J shed 8 bases, and the junction held 10 bases outside the gene matches. The CDR3 is 16 amino acids. The germline CDR1 and CDR2 sequences are SGHNT and YYREEE (reference sequence).

The gene calls are TRBV29-1 and TRBJ2-4; 11 bases agree with TRBD2. Per germline, CDR1 SQVTM and CDR2 ANQGSEA. V shed 7 bases, J shed 9 bases, and the junction held 5 bases outside the gene matches. The CDR3 loop spans 12 amino acids. CDR3 region: CSGSGGAGIQYF. In DNA, the CDR3 is TGCAGCGGTAGCGGGGGGGCCGGCATTCAGTACTTC.

A remark on this clone: In the same sample, other DNA sequences code for this CDR3. The rearrangement links TRBV30 to TRBJ2-2; a possible D gene is TRBD1 (5 bases). Trimming removed 0 bases from V and 6 bases from J, with 5 bases in between. CDR3 length: 12 amino acids. Germline V gene data show CDR1 as GTSNPN and CDR2 as SVGIG (reference sequence). CDR3 nucleotides: TGTGCCTGGAGTGTAGGGGCCGGGGAGCTGTTTTTT. Amino acid sequence: CAWSVGAGELFF.

DNA for the CDR3: TGTGCCAGCAGCTTAGCGCTGACCAACAATGAGCAGTTCTTC. The encoded protein is CASSLALTNNEQFF. The chain employs TRBV7-2 and TRBJ2-1; D is undetermined. The CDR3 has 14 amino acids. Trimming cost V 0 bases and J 5 bases, with 8 bases left between them. The germline V gene encodes CDR1 SGHTA and CDR2 FQGNSA.

The chain has TRBV30 and TRBJ2-1; D is unresolved. V lost 0 bases to trimming and J lost 9 bases, with 9 bases between them. The CDR3 extends over 12 amino acids. CDR1 GTSNPN and CDR2 SVGIG come from the germline V gene (reference sequence). The CDR3 bases are TGTGCCTGGAGTGTAATAGTAGGTGAGCAGTTCTTC. This encodes CAWSVIVGEQFF.

The V call is TRBV27, the J call TRBJ1-2; D uncertain. This CDR3 comprises 13 residues. Trimming took 5 bases from V and 2 from J, leaving 9 bases between them. Germline values: CDR1 MNHEY, CDR2 SMNVEV (reference sequence). CDR3 sequence: CASSRTANYGYTF. The CDR3 DNA is TGTGCCAGCAGTAGGACGGCAAACTATGGCTACACCTTC.

The J gene is TRBJ1-2, the V gene TRBV30, with D maybe TRBD1 (6 bases). Germline CDR1 is GTSNPN and CDR2 is SVGIG (reference sequence). This CDR3 region has 14 residues. V lost 0 bases and J lost 4, with 12 bases in between. The chain's CDR3 is CAWSVMTGGYGYTF. The CDR3, as DNA: TGTGCCTGGAGTGTAATGACAGGTGGCTATGGCTACACCTTC.

With regard to this clone: The junction shows a germline mismatch at one end, possibly a read error. The chain uses TRBV5-6 and TRBJ2-5, with D possibly TRBD2 on 5 matching bases. The CDR3 totals 13 residues. The germline CDR1 and CDR2 sequences are SGHDT and YYEEEE. Here the CDR3 reads CASSLATTGSCNF. As DNA, the CDR3 is TGTGCCAGCAGCTTGGCCACAACGGGGTCCTGCAACTTC.

This clone was seen a handful of times. The V call is TRBV11-2, the J call TRBJ2-5, with 9 bases matching TRBD1. Germline CDR1 SGHAT, CDR2 FQNNGV. V shed 3 bases, J shed 4 bases, and the junction held 0 bases outside the gene matches. The CDR3 totals 13 residues. CDR3 loop: CASSLGQGETQYF. In nucleotides, the CDR3 is TGTGCCAGCAGCTTGGGACAGGGAGAGACCCAGTACTTC.

This clone was recorded once. This sequence joins TRBV6-1 and TRBJ2-2, with D possibly TRBD1 on 5 matching bases. There are 13 residues in the CDR3. Looked up from germline, CDR1 is MNHNS and CDR2 is SASEGT. V was trimmed by 7 bases and J by 1 base, leaving 7 bases between them. CDR3 protein: CASKDRNTGELFF. In DNA, the CDR3 is TGTGCCAGCAAAGACAGGAACACCGGGGAGCTGTTTTTT.

There are many counts of this clone. The J gene is TRBJ2-1, the V gene TRBV2; D unresolved. This CDR3 is built from 13 residues. The V end was cut by 7 bases, the J end by 5 bases, with 12 bases between. The germline V gene encodes CDR1 SNHLY and CDR2 FYNNEI. The CDR3 spells CASIQEPNNEQFF. CDR3 coding DNA: TGTGCCAGCATTCAGGAGCCAAACAATGAGCAGTTCTTC. Complete variable domain (other parts from reference TRBV2 and TRBJ2-1): EPEVTQTPSHQVTQMGQEVILRCVPISNHLYFYWYRQILGQKVEFLVSFYNNEISEKSEIFDDQFSVERPDGSNFTLKIRSTKLEDSAMYFCASIQEPNNEQFFGPGTRLTVL.

This clone was picked up one time. V and J are TRBV6-5 and TRBJ2-3; a weak D match, TRBD1 (5 bases). V was cut by 2 bases and J by 10 bases, with 16 bases left in between. The CDR3 runs 14 residues. In germline, CDR1 is MNHEY, CDR2 SVGAGI. The CDR3 coding sequence is TGTGCCAGCAGTTACGCGCCAGGGCTCGGCCCGCAGTATTTT. Translated, it gives CASSYAPGLGPQYF.

With respect to this clone: One junction end disagrees with the germline gene, perhaps due to a read error. This sample also contains other DNA sequences that code for the same CDR3. V usage is TRBV29-1 and J usage is TRBJ2-3; possible D gene TRBD1, 6 bases. This CDR3 spans 15 amino acids. From germline, CDR1 is SQVTM and CDR2 ANQGSEA. The CDR3 coding sequence is TGCAGCGGTAGAGTAAGGACAGCTAGCACAGATACGCAATATTTT. Its translation: CSGRVRTASTDTQYF.

The rearrangement joins TRBV2 to TRBJ1-4, with a weak D call TRBD1 (5 bases). Germline-derived CDR1 and CDR2 are SNHLY and FYNNEI. Trimming took off 5 bases at V and 1 base at J, with 8 bases between the two ends. This CDR3 has 14 amino acids. The CDR3 sequence: CASSRDRTNEKLFF. CDR3 nucleotide sequence: TGTGCCAGCAGTCGAGACAGAACTAATGAAAAACTGTTTTTT.